These T cell receptor beta chains were read from a single sample in a study of shared clonotypes between healthy human individuals. Only in-frame clones appear in the TCRdb table, and some are missing; sequencing was by immunoSEQ multiplex PCR. The sample has millions of clones; more than 90% are singletons. The sample consisted of naive CD4+ T cells sorted from blood. Source of these receptors: a man in his late teens or twenties in good health. Each CDR3 is given with its conserved first and last residue. A D gene is named only where the DNA matches it firmly. Not every row has a clone size; where given, it reads once, few, many or a size class.

v_gene,abundance,d_gene,j_gene,CDR3nt,CDR3aa
TRBV6-1,-,TRBD1,TRBJ2-7,TGTGCCAGCAGTGACCGCCGGGACAGGGGGACCTACGAGCAGTACTTC,CASSDRRDRGTYEQYF
TRBV9,-,-,TRBJ2-7,TGTGCCAGCAGCGCCGGTCGGGCTTCCTACGAGCAGTACTTC,CASSAGRASYEQYF
TRBV2,-,TRBD2,TRBJ2-5,TGTGCCAGCAGTGAATCCGGGACTAGCGGGACCCTCGGGTACTTC,CASSESGTSGTLGYF
TRBV2,-,TRBD1,TRBJ1-6,TGTGCCAGCAGTCCCAGGGGGAATTATAATTCACCCCTCCACTTT,CASSPRGNYNSPLHF
TRBV6-6,-,TRBD1,TRBJ2-7,TGTGCCAGCATTCAGGGTGGAGGCCAGGGGGCGGTCGAGCAGTACTTC,CASIQGGGQGAVEQYF
TRBV18,-,TRBD2,TRBJ2-2,TGTGCCAGCTCACCGGGGACTAGCGGGGTCACCGGGGAGCTGTTTTTT,CASSPGTSGVTGELFF
TRBV9,-,-,TRBJ2-2,TGTGCCAGCAGCGACCTGCAAAAAACCGGGGAGCTGTTTTTT,CASSDLQKTGELFF
TRBV7-2,few,-,TRBJ1-5,TGTGCCAGCAGCTTACTTGACCGTAGTCAGCCCCAGCATTTT,CASSLLDRSQPQHF
TRBV7-9,once,TRBD1,TRBJ2-2,TGTGCCAGCAGCCCGCCGGGACAGGGGATCGGGGAGCTGTTTTTT,CASSPPGQGIGELFF
TRBV14,-,-,TRBJ1-2,TGTGCCAGCAGCCAAGTTGGGGCCAGGGTTTACACCTTC,CASSQVGARVYTF
TRBV5-1,-,TRBD2,TRBJ2-5,TGCGCCAGCAGCTTGGAAGGGACTAGCGGGACGGAGACCCAGTACTTC,CASSLEGTSGTETQYF
TRBV6-5,-,-,TRBJ1-2,TGTGCCAGCAGTTACTCACAGAGCGGCTACACCTTC,CASSYSQSGYTF
TRBV9,-,TRBD1,TRBJ2-3,TGTGCCAGCAGCGTGGGACAGGGGGACACAGATACGCAGTATTTT,CASSVGQGDTDTQYF